What follows are 30 T cell receptor beta chains derived from one specimen sequenced in a study of CD8+ T cells in alopecia areata. Extracted RNA was reverse transcribed into cDNA, the sequencing template. Data came from immunoSEQ multiplex PCR; TCRdb stores just in-frame clones and leaves some out. This sample has around 140,000 clones, with approximately 87% found just once. The starting material was CD8+ T cells sorted from blood, obtained at week 0. These receptors originate from a human donor with alopecia areata.

J is TRBJ2-2 and V is TRBV11-2, with a tentative D call TRBD2 (6 bases). The V and J ends lost 2 bases and 6 bases respectively, with 16 bases between them. Germline loops: CDR1 SGHAT, CDR2 FQNNGV. The CDR3 extends over 16 amino acids. The chain's CDR3 is CASSLSPATGAGELFF. The CDR3 bases are TGTGCCAGCAGCTTATCCCCGGCGACGGGGGCCGGGGAGCTGTTTTTT.

The rearrangement uses TRBV27 and TRBJ2-2; D gene ambiguous. Germline CDR1 and CDR2: MNHEY and SMNVEV (reference sequence). Deletions cut 6 bases from V and 0 bases from J, with 8 bases between. The CDR3 length is 14 residues. The CDR3 bases are TGTGCCAGCAGCAGAGTCCCGAACACCGGGGAGCTGTTTTTT. It yields the protein CASSRVPNTGELFF.

This chain uses TRBV2 with TRBJ1-2; unclear D gene. This CDR3 has 10 residues. Germline CDR1 reads SNHLY; CDR2 reads FYNNEI. V shed 10 bases and J shed 8 bases, with 11 bases lying between them. The CDR3 loop reads CATYGGGYTF. The CDR3 DNA follows: TGTGCCACCTACGGAGGGGGCTACACCTTC.

The rearrangement uses TRBV9 and TRBJ2-3; 7 bases agree with TRBD2. V gave up 7 bases and J gave up 8 bases; unmatched junction bases: 1. The length of the CDR3 is 10 residues. Germline-derived CDR1 and CDR2 are SGDLS and YYNGEE. CDR3 amino acids: CASGRGTQYF. CDR3 nucleotides: TGTGCCAGCGGGAGGGGTACGCAGTATTTT.

The gene calls are TRBV11-2 and TRBJ2-7; 9 bases are a match to TRBD2. This CDR3 has 15 amino acids. J gave up 2 bases and V 5 bases, and 7 bases lay outside the gene matches. Germline CDR1 and CDR2: SGHAT and FQNNGV. CDR3 region: CASSEVPSGAYEQYF. For the CDR3, the DNA is TGTGCCAGCAGCGAAGTCCCTAGCGGGGCCTACGAGCAGTACTTC.

The rearrangement uses TRBV20-1 and TRBJ2-7; D gene uncertain. CDR1 and CDR2 from the germline V gene are DFQATT and SNEGSKA (reference sequence). The CDR3 loop spans 11 amino acids. V dropped 0 bases and J dropped 3 bases, with 3 bases sitting between them. CDR3 residues: CSARDSYEQYF. The CDR3 DNA sequence: TGCAGTGCTAGAGACAGCTACGAGCAGTACTTC.

The sample holds one count of this clone. The J gene is TRBJ2-2, the V gene TRBV9; 9 bases are shared with TRBD2. Unmatched junction bases numbered 4, after V lost 0 bases and J lost 1 base. The germline V gene has CDR1 SGDLS and CDR2 YYNGEE. There are 17 residues in the CDR3. CDR3 sequence (DNA): TGTGCCAGCAGCGTAGCTAGCGGGGATAAGAACACCGGGGAGCTGTTTTTT. It codes for CASSVASGDKNTGELFF.

This clone was seen only once. The chain employs TRBV5-1 and TRBJ2-2; 9 positions match TRBD1. The CDR3 runs 17 residues. CDR1 is SGHRS, CDR2 YFSETQ, per germline. V lost 4 bases, J lost 3 bases, and 10 bases stayed unmatched. The CDR3 region is CASSPLNGQGYTGELFF. The CDR3 DNA sequence: TGCGCCAGCAGCCCCCTTAATGGACAGGGGTACACCGGGGAGCTGTTTTTT.

V usage is TRBV6-5 and J usage is TRBJ2-1, with TRBD2 matching over 9 bases. The ends lost 0 bases at V and 9 bases at J; junction bases unmatched: 6. Germline V lookup: CDR1 MNHEY, CDR2 SVGAGI. The CDR3 extends over 15 amino acids. The CDR3 loop reads CASSYSQREDAEQFF. In DNA form, the CDR3 reads TGTGCCAGCAGTTACTCTCAGCGGGAGGATGCTGAGCAGTTCTTC.

V usage is TRBV5-6 and J usage is TRBJ2-7, with D tentatively TRBD1 or TRBD2 (6 bases each). CDR1 is SGHDT and CDR2 is YYEEEE in the germline V gene. V lost 6 bases, J lost 2 bases, and 18 bases lay in between. This CDR3 region has 15 residues. Here the CDR3 DNA reads TGTGCCAGCACCTGGGGGGCCTACGAGACCTACGAGCAGTACTTC. Amino acids: CASTWGAYETYEQYF.

V is TRBV2 and J is TRBJ2-7, with D perhaps matching TRBD2 (6 bases). The CDR3 is 13 amino acids. CDR1 is SNHLY and CDR2 is FYNNEI in the germline V gene. V lost 8 bases to trimming and J lost 1 base, with 12 bases between them. CDR3 in DNA: TGTGCCAGCGATAGCGGTGAATCCTACGAGCAGTACTTC. Its translation is CASDSGESYEQYF.

V and J are TRBV29-1 and TRBJ2-3; D might be TRBD2 (7 bases). Germline V CDR1 and CDR2: SQVTM, ANQGSEA. The CDR3 spans 16 residues. Between the trimmed V and J ends, which lost 4 bases and 7 bases, there was a span of 24 bases. CDR3 loop: CSVVSRGPLSSNTQYF. The CDR3 DNA reads TGCAGCGTTGTGTCGCGGGGGCCTCTTTCTTCAAATACGCAGTATTTT.

J is TRBJ2-7 and V is TRBV7-9, with unresolved D. Looked up from germline, CDR1 is SEHNR and CDR2 is FQNEAQ (reference sequence). The CDR3 has 12 residues. Trimming left V 3 bases short and J 4 bases short, with 7 bases between. The CDR3 loop reads CASSFLRYEQYF. The CDR3 coding sequence is TGTGCCAGCAGCTTTCTTCGTTACGAGCAGTACTTC. Looking up the rest from reference TRBV7-9 and TRBJ2-7 gives the full variable domain: DTGVSQNPRHKITKRGQNVTFRCDPISEHNRLYWYRQTLGQGPEFLTYFQNEAQLEKSRLLSDRFSAERPKGSFSTLEIQRTEQGDSAMYLCASSFLRYEQYFGPGTRLTVT.

J is TRBJ1-1 and V is TRBV5-1, with 11 bases that match TRBD1. Germline CDR1 and CDR2: SGHRS and YFSETQ. This CDR3 is 15 amino acids long. Trimming took 4 bases from V and 0 from J; bases not matched to a gene: 2. DNA of the CDR3: TGCGCCAGCAGCGTGGGACAGGGGGTGAACACTGAAGCTTTCTTT. It is translated as CASSVGQGVNTEAFF.

On this clone: Other DNA sequences within the sample encode an identical CDR3. The genes are TRBV11-2 and TRBJ1-1; D ambiguous. Deletions cut 1 base from V and 6 bases from J, with 3 bases between. The germline V gene encodes CDR1 SGHAT and CDR2 FQNNGV. The CDR3 is made up of 11 amino acids. DNA for the CDR3: TGTGCCAGCAGCTTAGGTTCTGAAGCTTTCTTT. Protein product: CASSLGSEAFF. Full variable domain (rest looked up from reference TRBV11-2 and TRBJ1-1): EAGVAQSPRYKIIEKRQSVAFWCNPISGHATLYWYQQILGQGPKLLIQFQNNGVVDDSQLPKDRFSAERLKGVDSTLKIQPAKLEDSAVYLCASSLGSEAFFGQGTRLTVV.

The J gene is TRBJ1-1, the V gene TRBV7-6, with D tentatively TRBD1 (5 bases). Trimming removed 5 bases at V and 3 bases at J, with 13 bases between. From germline, CDR1 is SGHVS and CDR2 FNYEAQ. CDR3 length: 14 amino acids. CDR3 protein: CASSPLGGDTEAFF. In nucleotides, the CDR3 is TGTGCCAGCAGCCCCCTTGGGGGGGACACTGAAGCTTTCTTT.

The rearrangement joins TRBV7-9 to TRBJ1-5; D remains ambiguous. V dropped 4 bases and J dropped 8 bases, with 12 bases sitting between them. Germline CDR1 and CDR2: SEHNR and FQNEAQ (reference sequence). The CDR3 sequence is 13 residues long. The CDR3 nucleotides read TGTGCCAGCAGCTCCGGAGGGCTGAAGCCCCAGCATTTT. It specifies CASSSGGLKPQHF. The full variable domain, completed using reference TRBV7-9 and TRBJ1-5, is DTGVSQNPRHKITKRGQNVTFRCDPISEHNRLYWYRQTLGQGPEFLTYFQNEAQLEKSRLLSDRFSAERPKGSFSTLEIQRTEQGDSAMYLCASSSGGLKPQHFGDGTRLSIL.

The genes are TRBV11-2 and TRBJ1-2, with D perhaps TRBD1 (5 bases). The CDR3 is 13 residues long. Germline V gene sequence: CDR1 SGHAT, CDR2 FQNNGV. Trimming took off 5 bases at V and 1 base at J, with 8 bases between the two ends. The CDR3 sequence is CASSPGVNYGYTF. The CDR3 DNA reads as TGTGCCAGCAGCCCGGGGGTTAACTATGGCTACACCTTC.

V and J are TRBV5-4 and TRBJ2-7; TRBD1 agrees at 9 bases. The CDR3 has 16 amino acids. V gave up 1 base and J gave up 2 bases; unmatched junction bases: 7. Germline V CDR1 and CDR2: SGHNT, YYREEE (reference sequence). DNA for the CDR3: TGTGCCAGCAGCTTGTCTAGGGACAGGGCGGCCTACGAGCAGTACTTC. It is translated as CASSLSRDRAAYEQYF.

The V call is TRBV5-6, the J call TRBJ2-1; 9 nucleotides align to TRBD2. V gave up 5 bases and J gave up 1 base; unmatched junction bases: 4. This CDR3 is built from 15 residues. Germline V CDR1 and CDR2: SGHDT, YYEEEE. The CDR3 reads CASRPTSGSYNEQFF. The CDR3 DNA reads TGTGCCAGCAGGCCCACTAGCGGGTCCTACAATGAGCAGTTCTTC. The full variable domain, completed using reference TRBV5-6 and TRBJ2-1, is DAGVTQSPTHLIKTRGQQVTLRCSPKSGHDTVSWYQQALGQGPQFIFQYYEEEERQRGNFPDRFSGHQFPNYSSELNVNALLLGDSALYLCASRPTSGSYNEQFFGPGTRLTVL.

The rearrangement joins TRBV5-1 to TRBJ2-5; unclear D gene. Trimming left V 1 base short and J 7 bases short, with 11 bases between. From germline, CDR1 is SGHRS and CDR2 YFSETQ. This CDR3 has 13 residues. The CDR3 DNA sequence: TGCGCCAGCAGCTTGTTTAGCAAGACGACCCAGTACTTC. This encodes CASSLFSKTTQYF. The full variable domain, rest sourced from reference TRBV5-1 and TRBJ2-5, is KAGVTQTPRYLIKTRGQQVTLSCSPISGHRSVSWYQQTPGQGLQFLFEYFSETQRNKGNFPGRFSGRQFSNSRSEMNVSTLELGDSALYLCASSLFSKTTQYFGPGTRLLVL.

J is TRBJ2-7 and V is TRBV30, with 8 bases fitting TRBD1. This CDR3 is 15 amino acids long. CDR1 and CDR2 from the germline V gene are GTSNPN and SVGIG (reference sequence). The ends lost 0 bases at V and 9 bases at J; junction bases unmatched: 13. Written as DNA, the CDR3 is TGTGCCTGGAGTGTAGGACAGGGACTCCTACGAGGGCAGTACTTC. This codes for CAWSVGQGLLRGQYF.

The rearrangement joins TRBV30 to TRBJ2-2; the D is unclear. V was cut by 1 base and J by 4 bases, with 7 bases left in between. CDR1 and CDR2 from the germline V gene are GTSNPN and SVGIG (reference sequence). CDR3 length equals 13 residues. DNA of the CDR3: TGTGCCTGGAGTGAGACCTTCACCGGGGAGCTGTTTTTT. It translates to CAWSETFTGELFF.

The chain uses TRBV27 and TRBJ2-1; D gene uncertain. Deletions cut 3 bases from V and 7 bases from J, with 13 bases between. CDR3 size: 14 residues. From germline, CDR1 is MNHEY and CDR2 SMNVEV (reference sequence). Here the CDR3 reads CASSLDGFSNEQFF. The DNA for the CDR3 is TGTGCCAGCAGTTTGGACGGTTTCTCAAATGAGCAGTTCTTC.

The V call is TRBV15, the J call TRBJ1-2; D call uncertain. Looked up from germline, CDR1 is LNHNV and CDR2 is YYDKDF (reference sequence). Trimming stripped 0 bases from V and 6 bases from J, with 8 bases between. This CDR3 comprises 13 residues. The CDR3, as DNA: TGTGCCACCAGCAGAGATCGGAGTGATGGCTACACCTTC. Amino acids: CATSRDRSDGYTF.

The chain combines TRBV7-2 with TRBJ2-4; the D call may be TRBD1 or TRBD2 (5 bases each). CDR3 size: 16 residues. Looked up from germline, CDR1 is SGHTA and CDR2 is FQGNSA. Trimming cost V 4 bases and J 7 bases, with 20 bases left between them. CDR3 protein: CASSYGTPASVNIQYF. The CDR3 bases are TGTGCCAGCAGCTACGGGACCCCGGCATCGGTTAACATTCAGTACTTC.

This clone appeared a single time. The chain combines TRBV7-9 with TRBJ2-7; the match to TRBD1 covers 7 bases. V shed 5 bases, J shed 2 bases, and the junction held 6 bases outside the gene matches. This CDR3 is built from 14 residues. Germline V gene data show CDR1 as SEHNR and CDR2 as FQNEAQ (reference sequence). The CDR3 sequence is CASSLPGQTYEQYF. The CDR3 DNA reads as TGTGCCAGCAGCCTTCCGGGACAGACCTACGAGCAGTACTTC. Full variable domain (remainder filled in from reference TRBV7-9 and TRBJ2-7): DTGVSQNPRHKITKRGQNVTFRCDPISEHNRLYWYRQTLGQGPEFLTYFQNEAQLEKSRLLSDRFSAERPKGSFSTLEIQRTEQGDSAMYLCASSLPGQTYEQYFGPGTRLTVT.

The chain combines TRBV5-1 with TRBJ1-2; D is perhaps TRBD1 (6 bases). V lost 4 bases, J lost 3 bases, and 19 bases lay in between. Germline loops: CDR1 SGHRS, CDR2 YFSETQ. This CDR3 region has 16 residues. The DNA of the CDR3 is TGCGCCAGCAGCATACCCGGGACACCAGACGACTATGGCTACACCTTC. Amino acids: CASSIPGTPDDYGYTF.

The V call is TRBV29-1, the J call TRBJ2-7; maybe TRBD2 (5 bases). V lost 2 bases to trimming and J lost 4 bases, with 18 bases between them. The V gene's germline CDR1 is SQVTM and CDR2 ANQGSEA. The CDR3 totals 15 residues. CDR3 loop: CSVEMRPGGRYEQYF. The DNA for the CDR3 is TGCAGCGTTGAAATGAGACCCGGAGGACGATACGAGCAGTACTTC.

The chain uses TRBV5-1 and TRBJ2-7, with TRBD1 identical over 7 bases. Trimming cost V 4 bases and J 5 bases; bases outside gene matches: 18. The CDR3 loop spans 17 amino acids. Germline V lookup: CDR1 SGHRS, CDR2 YFSETQ. CDR3 sequence reads: CASSKIPPEGAQDEQYF. In DNA, the CDR3 is TGCGCCAGCAGCAAGATCCCGCCTGAGGGGGCGCAGGACGAGCAGTACTTC.